The 31 T cell receptor beta chains presented below share a single source sample, sequenced in a study of T cells after yellow fever vaccination. From the 5' RACE reads, TCRdb called clonotypes with MiXCR, one entry per CDR3 protein. The sample carries 300,000 to 400,000 distinct CDR3 sequences, about 12% recorded once. The starting material was CD4+ T cells sorted from PBMCs, obtained 15 days after the yellow fever booster vaccination. The receptors shown here come from a man between 18 and 35 years old who received the YFV17D yellow fever vaccine.

This clonotype showed up many times. The chain recombines TRBV9 with TRBJ2-5; TRBD2 matches 8 bases. Trimming at V came to 2 bases and at J to 5 bases, leaving 5 bases not matched to a gene. The CDR3 contains 14 residues. The germline CDR1 and CDR2 sequences are SGDLS and YYNGEE. CDR3 nucleotides: TGTGCCAGCAGCGTCGGGGGGGCCTATGAGACCCAGTACTTC. Its protein product is CASSVGGAYETQYF.

This clonotype has only a few counts. The chain recombines TRBV10-3 with TRBJ1-2; D not certain. The CDR3 consists of 13 residues. Looked up from germline, CDR1 is ENHRY and CDR2 is SYGVKD. V lost 6 bases and J lost 6, with 14 bases in between. The DNA for the CDR3 is TGTGCCATCAGACACCGGCTAAGGCATGGCTACACCTTC. Protein product: CAIRHRLRHGYTF.

The chain employs TRBV5-1 and TRBJ1-1; 8 bases align to TRBD1. Germline V gene data show CDR1 as SGHRS and CDR2 as YFSETQ. With V trimmed by 4 bases and J by 1 base, 3 bases remained unmatched. The length of the CDR3 is 14 residues. The CDR3 here is CASSKGQGNTEAFF. CDR3 nucleotide sequence: TGCGCCAGCAGCAAAGGACAGGGGAACACTGAAGCTTTCTTT.

This clonotype was seen more than once but under ten times. The chain couples TRBV7-7 to TRBJ2-7; D remains unclear. This CDR3 contains 12 residues. Per germline, CDR1 SSHAT and CDR2 FNYEAQ (reference sequence). The CDR3 region is CASRKPRYEQYV. The CDR3 DNA reads TGTGCTAGCAGGAAACCTAGGTACGAGCAGTACGTC.

The V and J genes are TRBV5-1 and TRBJ1-6; a possible D gene is TRBD1 (6 bases). V was shortened by 4 bases and J by 6 bases, with 11 bases between the two germline ends. The CDR3 length is 14 residues. Per germline, CDR1 SGHRS and CDR2 YFSETQ. The CDR3 sequence is CASSTGTPNSPLHF. In DNA, the CDR3 is TGCGCCAGCAGCACCGGGACACCTAATTCACCCCTCCACTTT.

The V and J genes are TRBV7-2 and TRBJ1-2; perhaps TRBD1 as D (6 bases). The CDR3 has 15 amino acids. CDR1 is SGHTA and CDR2 is FQGNSA in the germline V gene. Trimming took off 5 bases at V and 5 bases at J, with 18 bases between the two ends. The CDR3 nucleotides read TGTGCCAGCAGCCGAGGGGGGACCGTGAATTATGGCTACACCTTC. Its translation: CASSRGGTVNYGYTF. The full variable domain, completed using reference TRBV7-2 and TRBJ1-2, is GAGVSQSPSNKVTEKGKDVELRCDPISGHTALYWYRQSLGQGLEFLIYFQGNSAPDKSGLPSDRFSAERTGGSVSTLTIQRTQQEDSAVYLCASSRGGTVNYGYTFGSGTRLTVV.

This clonotype occurred a few times. The chain carries TRBV7-2 and TRBJ1-1, with 7 bases matching TRBD1. J lost 5 bases, V lost 1 base, and 10 bases had no gene match. The CDR3 is 16 residues long. Germline CDR1 reads SGHTA; CDR2 reads FQGNSA. The CDR3 is CASSLVVAGGGTEAFF. The CDR3 DNA reads TGTGCCAGCAGCTTAGTAGTGGCAGGGGGAGGGACTGAAGCTTTCTTT.

The V gene is TRBV6-1, the J gene TRBJ1-1; no reliable D call. There are 14 residues in the CDR3. Germline-derived CDR1 and CDR2 are MNHNS and SASEGT. The germline V and J ends were trimmed by 2 bases and 4 bases, with 11 bases remaining between them. The CDR3: CASSESWQSTEAFF. The CDR3, as DNA: TGTGCCAGCAGTGAATCCTGGCAGAGCACTGAAGCTTTCTTT.

The chain has TRBV25-1 and TRBJ1-2, with D maybe TRBD1 (5 bases). The CDR3 extends over 13 amino acids. Deletions cut 5 bases from V and 7 bases from J, with 14 bases between. The germline CDR1 and CDR2 sequences are MGHDK and SYGVNS. The CDR3 loop is CASSRVFGGGYTF. The CDR3 region has the DNA TGTGCCAGCAGTCGTGTGTTTGGGGGTGGCTACACCTTC.

The chain recombines TRBV20-1 with TRBJ2-3; possibly TRBD1 for D (6 bases). With 5 bases removed from V and 5 bases from J, the gap between germline ends came to 17 bases. The V gene's germline CDR1 is DFQATT and CDR2 SNEGSKA (reference sequence). CDR3 length: 14 residues. The chain's CDR3 is CSAGNRVGGDTQYF. The CDR3 DNA is TGCAGTGCTGGCAACAGGGTCGGCGGAGATACGCAGTATTTT.

This clonotype was seen a few times. This chain connects TRBV4-1 to TRBJ1-5, with 8 bases identical to TRBD1. J was trimmed by 3 bases and V by 2 bases; bases with no gene match: 3. The CDR3 extends over 15 amino acids. Germline CDR1 MGHRA, CDR2 YSYEKL. The CDR3 sequence is CASSQRGQANQPQHF. The CDR3 region has the DNA TGCGCCAGCAGCCAAAGGGGACAGGCCAATCAGCCCCAGCATTTT.

This clonotype appeared many times. This chain joins TRBV12-5 and TRBJ2-1, with D perhaps TRBD1 or TRBD2 (5 bases each). The CDR3 consists of 12 residues. CDR1 is LGHNT and CDR2 is FRNRAP in the germline V gene. With 4 bases removed from V and 4 bases from J, the gap between germline ends came to 5 bases. The CDR3 DNA reads as TGTGCTAGTGGTTGGGGGTACAATGAGCAGTTCTTC. Amino acid sequence: CASGWGYNEQFF.

Many counts were recorded for this clonotype. The chain has TRBV5-1 and TRBJ2-7, with D perhaps matching TRBD1 (5 bases). CDR1 is SGHRS and CDR2 is YFSETQ in the germline V gene. The length of the CDR3 is 13 residues. V lost 0 bases, J lost 3 bases, and 7 bases lay in between. CDR3 loop: CASSLAQGYEQYF. In nucleotides, the CDR3 is TGCGCCAGCAGCTTGGCTCAGGGCTACGAGCAGTACTTC.

The chain uses TRBV7-8 and TRBJ2-5, with 10 bases aligning to TRBD2. The germline V gene encodes CDR1 SGHVS and CDR2 FQNEAQ. The ends lost 1 base at V and 4 bases at J; junction bases unmatched: 6. CDR3 length equals 16 residues. In nucleotides, the CDR3 is TGTGCCAGCAGCTTAGAAGCGGGGGGGCCCTTAGAGACCCAGTACTTC. Translation: CASSLEAGGPLETQYF.

The chain recombines TRBV6-5 with TRBJ2-7; D ambiguous. In germline, CDR1 is MNHEY, CDR2 SVGAGI. The germline V and J ends were trimmed by 0 bases and 3 bases, with 9 bases remaining between them. The length of the CDR3 is 14 residues. The CDR3 here is CASSYSIGLYEQYF. CDR3 DNA: TGTGCCAGCAGTTACTCGATCGGGCTCTACGAGCAGTACTTC.

This chain connects TRBV10-1 to TRBJ1-1; 7 positions agree with TRBD1. The CDR3 sequence is 15 residues long. The J segment lost 0 bases and the V segment lost 6 bases, leaving 7 bases of the junction unmatched. Germline V gives CDR1 WNHNN, CDR2 SYGVQD (reference sequence). CDR3 bases: TGCGCCAGCAGCCCAGGGGGGACGTTGAACACTGAAGCTTTCTTT. Protein product: CASSPGGTLNTEAFF.

V and J are TRBV6-5 and TRBJ2-4; 14 nucleotides align to TRBD2. The CDR3 consists of 17 residues. Germline V gene lookup returns CDR1 MNHEY and CDR2 SVGAGI. Germline trimming cut 4 bases from V and 8 bases from J; bases unmatched to any gene: 10. The CDR3 spells CASSSRTSGGQSDIQYF. The CDR3 DNA reads as TGTGCCAGCAGTTCCCGGACTAGCGGGGGGCAATCCGACATTCAGTACTTC.

This clonotype has just a few counts. The chain uses TRBV2 and TRBJ2-7; 8 positions match TRBD2. Germline CDR1 is SNHLY and CDR2 is FYNNEI. V lost 6 bases and J lost 5; bases outside the gene matches: 15. CDR3 length equals 16 residues. CDR3 residues: CASRGSLRGGKNEQYV. The CDR3 bases are TGTGCCAGCAGGGGATCCCTCCGGGGGGGAAAAAACGAGCAGTACGTC.

This clonotype was counted between two and nine times. V usage is TRBV7-2 and J usage is TRBJ1-4; TRBD1 might be the D (5 bases). Germline V gene lookup returns CDR1 SGHTA and CDR2 FQGNSA. The CDR3 has 15 residues. The germline V and J ends were trimmed by 0 bases and 8 bases, with 13 bases remaining between them. CDR3 protein: CASSLAGQRGEKLFF. In DNA form, the CDR3 reads TGTGCCAGCAGCTTAGCGGGGCAACGGGGGGAAAAACTGTTTTTT. The full variable domain, in which reference TRBV7-2 and TRBJ1-4 provide the parts outside the CDR3, is GAGVSQSPSNKVTEKGKDVELRCDPISGHTALYWYRQSLGQGLEFLIYFQGNSAPDKSGLPSDRFSAERTGGSVSTLTIQRTQQEDSAVYLCASSLAGQRGEKLFFGSGTQLSVL.

This clonotype was picked up one time. The rearrangement links TRBV5-1 to TRBJ2-7, with unresolved D. The germline V gene has CDR1 SGHRS and CDR2 YFSETQ. The CDR3 sequence is 12 residues long. Trimming cost V 0 bases and J 7 bases, with 8 bases left between them. The CDR3 DNA follows: TGCGCCAGCAGCTTGGGTCGACGGGAGCAGTACTTC. Translation gives CASSLGRREQYF.

This clonotype was detected only a few times. The chain couples TRBV3-1 to TRBJ1-2, with D uncertain. Trimming removed 4 bases at V and 6 bases at J, with 15 bases between. Germline CDR1 is LGHDT and CDR2 is YNNKEL (reference sequence). This CDR3 contains 14 residues. CDR3 bases: TGTGCCAGCAGCCGGAGCGACCCTTCGGATGGCTACACCTTC. Translating it yields CASSRSDPSDGYTF.

The gene calls are TRBV5-1 and TRBJ2-3, with TRBD1 matching 7 bases. V gave up 4 bases and J gave up 3 bases; unmatched junction bases: 11. Germline CDR1 and CDR2: SGHRS and YFSETQ. The CDR3 runs to 16 residues. CDR3 region: CASSPMPGQRTDTQYF. In DNA form, the CDR3 reads TGCGCCAGCAGCCCTATGCCGGGACAGAGAACAGATACGCAGTATTTT.

This clonotype was detected a few times. The chain links TRBV7-3 to TRBJ2-1; weak D call: TRBD2 (7 bases). CDR3 length: 13 residues. CDR1 SGHTA and CDR2 FQGTGA come from the germline V gene. The ends were cut back, 5 bases at V and 6 bases at J, with 11 bases in the middle. CDR3 in amino acids: CASSGGAVNEQFF. The CDR3 DNA is TGTGCCAGCAGCGGGGGGGCGGTCAATGAGCAGTTCTTC. Filled out from reference TRBV7-3 and TRBJ2-1, the complete variable domain reads GAGVSQTPSNKVTEKGKYVELRCDPISGHTALYWYRQSLGQGPEFLIYFQGTGAADDSGLPNDRFFAVRPEGSVSTLKIQRTERGDSAVYLCASSGGAVNEQFFGPGTRLTVL.

In its sample, this clonotype was seen many times. The V call is TRBV6-2 or TRBV6-3, the J call TRBJ2-5; the match to TRBD2 covers 7 bases. Losses at the gene ends were 5 bases for V and 5 bases for J; bases not matched to a gene: 8. The CDR3 runs to 14 residues. CDR1 and CDR2 (germline): MNHEY, SVGEGT. CDR3 sequence: CASSLAGREETQYF. For the CDR3, the DNA is TGTGCCAGCAGTCTCGCCGGGCGGGAGGAGACCCAGTACTTC.

The chain uses TRBV2 and TRBJ2-3; TRBD2 is a possible D gene (6 bases). V lost 7 bases and J lost 8, with 19 bases in between. Germline V gives CDR1 SNHLY, CDR2 FYNNEI. The length of the CDR3 is 14 residues. DNA for the CDR3: TGTGCCAGCAAAACCGGGACTCCGACCCCTACGCAGTATTTT. Its translation is CASKTGTPTPTQYF.

This clonotype has more than one count but fewer than ten. The chain couples TRBV5-6 to TRBJ2-5, with 12 bases identical to TRBD2. CDR3 size: 16 residues. CDR1 is SGHDT, CDR2 YYEEEE, per germline. V lost 4 bases, J lost 5 bases, and 9 bases stayed unmatched. As DNA, the CDR3 is TGTGCCAGCAGCCGTCCTAGCGGGGGGGCCTTGGAGACCCAGTACTTC. This sequence encodes CASSRPSGGALETQYF. Complete variable domain (other parts from reference TRBV5-6 and TRBJ2-5): DAGVTQSPTHLIKTRGQQVTLRCSPKSGHDTVSWYQQALGQGPQFIFQYYEEEERQRGNFPDRFSGHQFPNYSSELNVNALLLGDSALYLCASSRPSGGALETQYFGPGTRLLVL.

V is TRBV12-3 or TRBV12-4 and J is TRBJ2-1; D possibly corresponds to TRBD1 (6 bases). Deletions cut 4 bases from V and 5 bases from J, with 15 bases between. The CDR3 has 15 amino acids. CDR3: CASSSRGIGDNEQFF. The CDR3 nucleotides are TGTGCCAGCAGTTCTAGGGGGATTGGGGACAATGAGCAGTTCTTC.

This clonotype was detected a few times. This chain uses TRBV6-2 or TRBV6-3 with TRBJ1-5, with D tentatively TRBD1 (5 bases). CDR3 length equals 16 residues. Trimming left V 4 bases short and J 0 bases short, with 13 bases between. CDR1 MNHEY and CDR2 SVGEGT come from the germline V gene. The CDR3: CASSLETAYSNQPQHF. As DNA, the CDR3 is TGTGCCAGCAGTTTGGAGACAGCTTATAGCAATCAGCCCCAGCATTTT.

This clonotype was counted a few times. The genes are TRBV3-1 and TRBJ1-1; possibly TRBD1 for D (6 bases). The germline V gene encodes CDR1 LGHDT and CDR2 YNNKEL (reference sequence). The length of the CDR3 is 15 residues. The V end lost 1 base, the J end lost 8 bases, and 17 bases lay between the germline ends. The CDR3 reads CASSQAPGTSVEAFF. DNA of the CDR3: TGTGCCAGCAGCCAAGCGCCAGGGACATCTGTGGAAGCTTTCTTT.

V and J are TRBV28 and TRBJ2-7; 7 bases are shared with TRBD1. Germline V CDR1 and CDR2: MDHEN, SYDVKM. V trimming: 7 bases; J trimming: 4 bases; junction bases outside the gene matches: 10. This CDR3 region has 14 residues. The CDR3: CASTRDSADYEQYV. For the CDR3, the DNA is TGTGCCAGCACCCGGGACAGTGCCGATTACGAGCAGTACGTC.

V and J are TRBV12-3 or TRBV12-4 and TRBJ1-1; D is unresolved. The ends were cut back, 3 bases at V and 11 bases at J, with 16 bases in the middle. There are 13 residues in the CDR3. CDR3 region: CASSLENFRNAFF. CDR3 DNA: TGTGCCAGCAGTTTGGAGAATTTTCGGAACGCTTTCTTT.